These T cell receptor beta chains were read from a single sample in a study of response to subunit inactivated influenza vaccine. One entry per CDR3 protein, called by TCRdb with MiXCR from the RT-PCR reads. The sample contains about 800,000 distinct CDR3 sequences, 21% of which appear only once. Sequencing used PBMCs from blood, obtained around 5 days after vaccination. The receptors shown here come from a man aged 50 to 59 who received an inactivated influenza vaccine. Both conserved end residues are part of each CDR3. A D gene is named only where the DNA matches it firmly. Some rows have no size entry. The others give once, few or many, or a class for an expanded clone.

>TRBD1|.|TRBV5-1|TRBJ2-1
TGCGCCAGCAGCTTGGGGGGGACAGGATCCTACAATGAGCAGTTCTTC
CASSLGGTGSYNEQFF
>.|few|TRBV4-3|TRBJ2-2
TGCGCCAGCAGCCAAGATCTTAAGGCGAACACCGGGGAGCTGTTTTTT
CASSQDLKANTGELFF
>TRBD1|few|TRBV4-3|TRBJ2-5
TGCGCCAGCAGCCAAGACTGGGGACAGCAAGAGACCCAGTACTTC
CASSQDWGQQETQYF
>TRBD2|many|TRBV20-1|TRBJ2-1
TGCAGTGCTCGAAGCGGGGGCTCCTACAATGAGCAGTTCTTC
CSARSGGSYNEQFF
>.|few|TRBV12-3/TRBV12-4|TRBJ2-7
TGTGCCAGCAGTTTTGGGACTCCACCCTACGAGCAGTACTTC
CASSFGTPPYEQYF
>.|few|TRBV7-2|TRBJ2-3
TGTGCCAGCAGCTTAGTCGCTTCTGGGCGACCTAGCACAGATACGCAGTATTTT
CASSLVASGRPSTDTQYF
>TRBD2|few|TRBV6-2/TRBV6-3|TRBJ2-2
TGTGCCAGCAGGCCCCTCTGGGCTAGCGGATACACCGGGGAGCTGTTTTTT
CASRPLWASGYTGELFF
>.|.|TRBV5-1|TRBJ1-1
TGCGCCAGCAGCTTGTCGTTTAAGAACACTGAAGCTTTCTTT
CASSLSFKNTEAFF
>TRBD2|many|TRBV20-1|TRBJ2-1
TGCAGTGCTAGAGGAGCGGGAGGGGTCTACAATGAGCAGTTCTTC
CSARGAGGVYNEQFF
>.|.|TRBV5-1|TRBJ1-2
TGCGCCAGCAGCTTGGACACAAATAACTATGGCTACACCTTC
CASSLDTNNYGYTF
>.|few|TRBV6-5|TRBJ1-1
TGTGCCACCCGGACAGCCCCCACTGAAGCTTTCTTT
CATRTAPTEAFF
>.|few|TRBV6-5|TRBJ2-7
TGTGCCAGCAGTTACCCCCGACAGACCCCAGGGAGGGAGCAGTACTTC
CASSYPRQTPGREQYF
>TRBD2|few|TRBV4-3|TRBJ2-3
TGCGCCAGCAGCCAAGCCCCCCTAGCGGTGGCGGCAGATACGCAGTATTTT
CASSQAPLAVAADTQYF
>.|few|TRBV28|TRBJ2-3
TGTGCCAGCAGTTTATCCTCCCCCGGTTCCAGCACAGATACGCAGTATTTT
CASSLSSPGSSTDTQYF
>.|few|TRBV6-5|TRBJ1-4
TGTGCCAGCAGTTACCGAATGGCGGAGCCAACTAATGAAAAACTGTTTTTT
CASSYRMAEPTNEKLFF
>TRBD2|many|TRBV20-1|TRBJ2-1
TGCAGTGCTACCGACCATGAGCGGGAGGGGCGACGGATCAATGAGCAGTTCTTC
CSATDHEREGRRINEQFF
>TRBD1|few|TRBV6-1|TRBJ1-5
TGTGCCAGCAGTGATCCGACAGGGAGTCAGCCCCAGCATTTT
CASSDPTGSQPQHF
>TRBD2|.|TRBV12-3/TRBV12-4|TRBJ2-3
TGTGCCAGCAGCCTCACTAGCGGGATTGCAGATACGCAGTATTTT
CASSLTSGIADTQYF
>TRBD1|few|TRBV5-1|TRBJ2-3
TGCGCCAGCAGCTTGAGGCGGACAGGGAGCACAGATACGCAGTATTTT
CASSLRRTGSTDTQYF
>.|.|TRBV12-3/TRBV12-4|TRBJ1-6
TGTGCCAGCAACTACAGGGCCGGTAATTCACCCCTCCACTTT
CASNYRAGNSPLHF
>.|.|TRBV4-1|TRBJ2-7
TGCGCCAGCAGCTGGCGGGACAGTCCCTACGAGCAGTACTTC
CASSWRDSPYEQYF
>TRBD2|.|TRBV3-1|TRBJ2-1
TGTGCCAGCAGCCAAGGCGGCGGGGGGGCCTACAATGAGCAGTTCTTC
CASSQGGGGAYNEQFF
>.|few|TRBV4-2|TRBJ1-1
TGTGCCAGCAGCCAAGATCGGACGGCTAACACTGAAGCTTTCTTT
CASSQDRTANTEAFF
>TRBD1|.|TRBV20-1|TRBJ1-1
TGCAGTGCTAGAGGTCCAGGGGGCGACACTGAAGCTTTCTTT
CSARGPGGDTEAFF
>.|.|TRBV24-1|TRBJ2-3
TGTGCCACCAGTGAGTCGAGGGGGATAGGCACAGATACGCAGTATTTT
CATSESRGIGTDTQYF
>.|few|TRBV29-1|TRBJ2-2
TGCAGCGTGACCCGAGGAGCCGGGGAGCTGTTTTTT
CSVTRGAGELFF
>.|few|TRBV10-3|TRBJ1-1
TGTGCCATCAGTCCGAACACAGGGCTGGGCACTGAAGCTTTCTTT
CAISPNTGLGTEAFF
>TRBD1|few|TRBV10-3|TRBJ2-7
TGTGCCATCAGTGGTAGGGGACAGGAGGGCTCCTACGAGCAGTACTTC
CAISGRGQEGSYEQYF
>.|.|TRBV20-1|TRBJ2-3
TGCAGTGCTAGTCCGGCGGGGCTTGGAGATACGCAGTATTTT
CSASPAGLGDTQYF
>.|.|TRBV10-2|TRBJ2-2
TGCGCCACCTGGGATCCGATCGGGGAGCTGTTTTTT
CATWDPIGELFF
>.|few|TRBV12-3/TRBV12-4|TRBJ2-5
TGTGCCAGCACCTCGGAGGGACGAACCGGGCGGCAGACCCAGTACTTC
CASTSEGRTGRQTQYF
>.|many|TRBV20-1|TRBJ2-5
TGCAGTGCTAGAGAGGGCTCCCAAGAGACCCAGTACTTC
CSAREGSQETQYF